One sample yielded the 21 T cell receptor beta chains listed below, sequenced in a study of technical replicates of blood from a handful of donors. This table comes from immunoSEQ multiplex PCR, and its TCRdb copy is limited to in-frame clones, with some not included. The repertoire holds around 60,000 clones, about 91% seen once, with about 4.4% in the top ten. The specimen sequenced was PBMCs. Every receptor here comes from a human donor in good health. Some clones in this sample may be carry-over from other donors' samples.

This chain joins TRBV2 and TRBJ1-6; 7 bases are shared with TRBD1. Germline V gives CDR1 SNHLY, CDR2 FYNNEI. Germline trimming cut 7 bases from V and 5 bases from J; bases unmatched to any gene: 8. The CDR3 extends over 15 amino acids. The CDR3 protein is CASNPGTENNSPLHF. Written as DNA, the CDR3 is TGTGCCAGCAACCCGGGGACAGAGAATAATTCACCCCTCCACTTT. The whole variable domain, filled in from reference TRBV2 and TRBJ1-6, reads EPEVTQTPSHQVTQMGQEVILRCVPISNHLYFYWYRQILGQKVEFLVSFYNNEISEKSEIFDDQFSVERPDGSNFTLKIRSTKLEDSAMYFCASNPGTENNSPLHFGNGTRLTVT.

J is TRBJ2-2 and V is TRBV4-1; D may be TRBD1 (6 bases). Germline lookup yields CDR1 MGHRA and CDR2 YSYEKL. V lost 4 bases, J lost 0 bases, and 21 bases lay in between. The CDR3 spans 19 residues. The CDR3 nucleotides read TGCGCCAGCAGCCGCCCGCGAGGGGGATCCTCTTCGAACACCGGGGAGCTGTTTTTT. This translates into CASSRPRGGSSSNTGELFF.

The chain recombines TRBV25-1 with TRBJ2-7; 7 bases match TRBD2. CDR3 length equals 14 residues. V lost 3 bases to trimming and J lost 5 bases; unmatched junction nucleotides: 7. Germline V gene lookup returns CDR1 MGHDK and CDR2 SYGVNS. The CDR3 loop is CASSDVGTSDEQYF. The DNA of the CDR3 is TGTGCCAGCAGTGACGTTGGCACTAGCGACGAGCAGTACTTC.

This rearrangement joins TRBV14 to TRBJ2-1, with TRBD1 as a possible D gene (7 bases). This CDR3 comprises 15 residues. The V end was cut by 3 bases, the J end by 9 bases, with 18 bases between. From germline, CDR1 is SGHDN and CDR2 FVKESK. CDR3 sequence (DNA): TGTGCCAGCAGCCAGAGGAGGGGGCGCTGGATTGAGCAGTTCTTC. This translates into CASSQRRGRWIEQFF.

The genes are TRBV7-8 and TRBJ2-1; D gene uncertain. V lost 2 bases, J lost 2 bases, and 10 bases lay in between. This CDR3 region has 15 residues. CDR1 is SGHVS, CDR2 FQNEAQ, per germline. CDR3 sequence (DNA): TGTGCCAGCAGCTTAACCTACCTACCCTACAATGAGCAGTTCTTC. Residues: CASSLTYLPYNEQFF. Looking up the rest from reference TRBV7-8 and TRBJ2-1 gives the full variable domain: GAGVSQSPRYKVAKRGQDVALRCDPISGHVSLFWYQQALGQGPEFLTYFQNEAQLDKSGLPSDRFFAERPEGSVSTLKIQRTQQEDSAVYLCASSLTYLPYNEQFFGPGTRLTVL.

The chain is built from TRBV7-8 and TRBJ2-1, with 16 bases matching TRBD2. Germline-derived CDR1 and CDR2 are SGHVS and FQNEAQ. The trim removed 8 bases at V and 4 bases at J, leaving 5 bases unmatched. This CDR3 comprises 16 residues. The CDR3 sequence: CASGTSGRDRYNEQFF. CDR3 DNA: TGTGCCAGCGGGACTAGCGGGAGGGATAGGTACAATGAGCAGTTCTTC. Based on the CDR3 plus reference TRBV7-8 and TRBJ2-1, the full variable domain is GAGVSQSPRYKVAKRGQDVALRCDPISGHVSLFWYQQALGQGPEFLTYFQNEAQLDKSGLPSDRFFAERPEGSVSTLKIQRTQQEDSAVYLCASGTSGRDRYNEQFFGPGTRLTVL.

CDR3 sequence: CASSVRTGKIGYTF. The CDR3 DNA reads TGTGCCAGCAGCGTCAGGACAGGGAAGATCGGCTACACCTTC. The chain carries TRBV9 and TRBJ1-2; the match to TRBD1 covers 8 bases. From germline, CDR1 is SGDLS and CDR2 YYNGEE. CDR3 length equals 14 residues. The trim removed 2 bases at V and 8 bases at J, leaving 8 bases unmatched.

This clone was found once. The rearrangement uses TRBV5-1 and TRBJ2-3; D possibly corresponds to TRBD2 (6 bases). Germline V gene sequence: CDR1 SGHRS, CDR2 YFSETQ. The germline V and J ends were trimmed by 2 bases and 2 bases, with 12 bases remaining between them. The CDR3 is 15 amino acids. This CDR3 is CASSFLSGTTDTQYF. CDR3 DNA sequence: TGCGCCAGCAGCTTCCTTAGCGGAACCACAGATACGCAGTATTTT.

The chain couples TRBV11-3 to TRBJ2-1, with 11 bases lining up with TRBD2. Trimming removed 5 bases from V and 7 bases from J; junction bases left unmatched: 7. The CDR3 spans 15 residues. The germline V gene has CDR1 SGHNT and CDR2 YENEEA. The CDR3 coding sequence is TGTGCCAGCAGCAAGGTAGCGGGAGGGATAAATGAGCAGTTCTTC. It is translated as CASSKVAGGINEQFF.

The chain uses TRBV28 and TRBJ2-7; 10 bases agree with TRBD2. CDR1 and CDR2 (germline): MDHEN, SYDVKM. The CDR3 is 15 amino acids. After removal of 1 base from V and 7 bases from J, the junction contained 7 bases not matched to a gene. The DNA for the CDR3 is TGTGCCAGCAGTTTATTAAGCGGGGGGGCAGGTGAGCAGTACTTC. Translating gives CASSLLSGGAGEQYF.

The chain joins TRBV10-1 to TRBJ2-3, with 9 bases identical to TRBD2. Looked up from germline, CDR1 is WNHNN and CDR2 is SYGVQD (reference sequence). Trimming cost V 3 bases and J 6 bases; bases outside gene matches: 10. The CDR3 sequence is 16 residues long. The CDR3 coding sequence is TGCGCCAGCAGTGACCTCTGGGGCGGGAGGGTTGATACGCAGTATTTT. Protein: CASSDLWGGRVDTQYF.

This chain connects TRBV19 to TRBJ1-3; no clear D gene. Trimming cost V 7 bases and J 0 bases, with 7 bases left between them. The CDR3 covers 13 residues. From germline, CDR1 is LNHDA and CDR2 SQIVND (reference sequence). The DNA for the CDR3 is TGTGCCAGTATGTGGCTCTCTGGAAACACCATATATTTT. Amino acid sequence: CASMWLSGNTIYF. The whole variable domain, filled in from reference TRBV19 and TRBJ1-3, reads DGGITQSPKYLFRKEGQNVTLSCEQNLNHDAMYWYRQDPGQGLRLIYYSQIVNDFQKGDIAEGYSVSREKKESFPLTVTSAQKNPTAFYLCASMWLSGNTIYFGEGSWLTVV.

The chain has TRBV30 and TRBJ2-3, with a weak D call TRBD2 (5 bases). The CDR3 consists of 15 residues. Germline-derived CDR1 and CDR2 are GTSNPN and SVGIG (reference sequence). V shed 1 base and J shed 2 bases, with 13 bases lying between them. CDR3 residues: CAWSDLALSTDTQYF. In nucleotides, the CDR3 is TGTGCCTGGAGTGACCTAGCCCTGTCCACAGATACGCAGTATTTT.

The CDR3 DNA reads as TGCGCCAGCAGCCTAGGACAGGGTCGCAACGAGCAGTACTTC. Amino acid sequence: CASSLGQGRNEQYF. The V and J genes are TRBV5-1 and TRBJ2-7, with 8 bases that match TRBD1. Trimming cost V 4 bases and J 5 bases; bases outside gene matches: 8. CDR1 is SGHRS and CDR2 is YFSETQ in the germline V gene. The CDR3 has 14 amino acids.

The genes are TRBV14 and TRBJ2-5; a possible D gene is TRBD1 (5 bases). The CDR3 extends over 13 amino acids. Germline CDR1 SGHDN, CDR2 FVKESK. Trimming removed 2 bases from V and 9 bases from J, with 13 bases in between. The CDR3 region has the DNA TGTGCCAGCAGCCAAACCAGGGAACAGCCCCAGTACTTC. This sequence encodes CASSQTREQPQYF.

The chain carries TRBV4-3 and TRBJ2-2; TRBD2 agrees at 11 bases. J was trimmed by 5 bases and V by 0 bases; bases with no gene match: 5. Germline V gene sequence: CDR1 LGHNA, CDR2 YSLEER. The CDR3 runs 17 residues. The CDR3 reads CASSQDLLAGGTGELFF. CDR3 nucleotides: TGCGCCAGCAGCCAAGATCTTCTAGCGGGGGGTACCGGGGAGCTGTTTTTT.

This chain connects TRBV7-2 to TRBJ2-2, with 8 bases matching TRBD2. The CDR3 length is 15 residues. Germline V gene data show CDR1 as SGHTA and CDR2 as FQGNSA. V gave up 4 bases and J gave up 6 bases; unmatched junction bases: 7. This CDR3 is CASSSFARGAGELFF. In nucleotides, the CDR3 is TGTGCCAGCAGCTCATTCGCGCGGGGGGCCGGGGAGCTGTTTTTT.

The V call is TRBV2, the J call TRBJ2-1; 8 nucleotides line up with TRBD2. CDR3 length equals 13 residues. The V and J ends lost 5 bases and 9 bases, in that order; junction bases with no gene match: 6. Germline V gene data show CDR1 as SNHLY and CDR2 as FYNNEI. Here the CDR3 DNA reads TGTGCCAGCAGTTTAGCGGGATTCGGTGAGCAGTTCTTC. Translated: CASSLAGFGEQFF.

The J gene is TRBJ2-6, the V gene TRBV7-2, with unresolved D. The germline CDR1 and CDR2 sequences are SGHTA and FQGNSA. The V and J ends lost 1 base and 0 bases respectively, with 7 bases between them. The CDR3 totals 16 residues. CDR3 residues: CASSLGWHSGANVLTF. DNA for the CDR3: TGTGCCAGCAGCTTAGGGTGGCACTCTGGGGCCAACGTCCTGACTTTC.

The chain uses TRBV27 and TRBJ1-5, with 11 bases aligning to TRBD1. Germline CDR1 reads MNHEY; CDR2 reads SMNVEV (reference sequence). The J segment lost 1 base and the V segment lost 5 bases, leaving 4 bases of the junction unmatched. The CDR3 has 16 amino acids. The CDR3 DNA reads TGTGCCAGCAGTGAAGGGACAGGGGGGAGCAATCAGCCCCAGCATTTT. It is translated as CASSEGTGGSNQPQHF.

The chain combines TRBV6-5 with TRBJ2-5; D gene uncertain. V was trimmed by 0 bases and J by 1 base, leaving 9 bases between them. The germline V gene encodes CDR1 MNHEY and CDR2 SVGAGI. This CDR3 spans 15 amino acids. CDR3 in DNA: TGTGCCAGCAGTTACTCGGGTAGCCTCCAAGAGACCCAGTACTTC. Its translation: CASSYSGSLQETQYF.